This T cell receptor beta chain was found in a study of CD8 T cells in Susac syndrome. Between the trimmed V and J ends, which lost 4 bases and 2 bases, there was a span of 6 bases. Germline loops: CDR1 SQVTM, CDR2 ANQGSEA. The CDR3 length is 13 residues. With random hexamers, 0.5 to 1 ug RNA was reverse transcribed. Each CDR3 protein gets one entry after TCRdb re-called the immunoSEQ multiplex PCR reads with MiXCR. The sample holds around 150,000 distinct CDR3 sequences, 93% seen once. This rearrangement joins TRBV29-1 to TRBJ2-6; D gene unclear. The sequence came from a human donor in good health. The sample was CD4+ T cells from PBMCs. This CDR3 reads CSVVPAGANVLTF. The CDR3 DNA reads as TGCAGCGTTGTTCCGGCTGGGGCCAACGTCCTGACTTTC.